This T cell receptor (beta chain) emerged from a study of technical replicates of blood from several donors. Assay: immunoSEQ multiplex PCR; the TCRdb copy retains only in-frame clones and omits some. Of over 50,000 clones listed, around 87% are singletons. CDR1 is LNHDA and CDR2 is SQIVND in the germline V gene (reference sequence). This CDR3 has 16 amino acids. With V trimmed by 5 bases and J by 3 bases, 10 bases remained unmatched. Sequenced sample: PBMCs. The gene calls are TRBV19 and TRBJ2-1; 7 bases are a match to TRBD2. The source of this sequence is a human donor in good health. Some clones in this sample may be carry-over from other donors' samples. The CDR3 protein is CASSPNLAENYNEQFF. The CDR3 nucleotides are TGTGCCAGTAGTCCGAACCTAGCGGAGAACTACAATGAGCAGTTCTTC.